What follows are 28 T cell receptor beta chains derived from one specimen sequenced in a study of T cell responses to AZD1222 COVID-19 vaccine. TCRdb's table, derived via immunoSEQ multiplex PCR, lists solely in-frame clones and lacks some. The sample has about 100,000 clones; about 87% are singletons. Sequences were derived from peripheral blood, sampled on day 0 of MenACWY control vaccination. The receptors stem from an adult in good health.

The chain is built from TRBV15 and TRBJ1-1; D remains ambiguous. The CDR3 is made up of 15 amino acids. The V end was cut by 0 bases, the J end by 5 bases, with 13 bases between. Germline assignment: CDR1 LNHNV and CDR2 YYDKDF (reference sequence). The CDR3 spells CATSRDLGRDTEAFF. The CDR3 DNA reads as TGTGCCACCAGCAGAGATCTCGGTAGGGATACTGAAGCTTTCTTT.

The gene calls are TRBV23-1 and TRBJ2-1, with D perhaps given as TRBD1 or TRBD2 (5 bases each). TRBV23-1 is placed among ORFs of uncertain function. CDR3 length equals 14 residues. V was shortened by 4 bases and J by 5 bases, with 12 bases between the two germline ends. CDR3 bases: TGCGCCAGCAGTCGGGGACGGGCCAACAATGAGCAGTTCTTC. It encodes CASSRGRANNEQFF.

CDR3 coding DNA: TGCAGCGTCTCCGGGACGGTCTATGGCTACACCTTC. Amino acid sequence: CSVSGTVYGYTF. The J gene is TRBJ1-2, the V gene TRBV29-1; tentatively, D is TRBD1 (5 bases). The length of the CDR3 is 12 residues. The germline CDR1 and CDR2 sequences are SQVTM and ANQGSEA. Trimming took 6 bases from V and 4 from J, leaving 12 bases between them. Full variable domain (rest looked up from reference TRBV29-1 and TRBJ1-2): SAVISQKPSRDICQRGTSLTIQCQVDSQVTMMFWYRQQPGQSLTLIATANQGSEATYESGFVIDKFPISRPNLTFSTLTVSNMSPEDSSIYLCSVSGTVYGYTFGSGTRLTVV.

The rearrangement joins TRBV28 to TRBJ1-5; a possible D gene is TRBD1 (5 bases). Deletions cut 5 bases from V and 4 bases from J, with 12 bases between. Germline V gene lookup returns CDR1 MDHEN and CDR2 SYDVKM. This CDR3 has 14 amino acids. The CDR3 sequence: CASSPGDQNQPQHF. The CDR3 nucleotides read TGTGCCAGCAGTCCGGGGGATCAAAATCAGCCCCAGCATTTT.

This chain links TRBV4-2 with TRBJ1-2, with TRBD1 identical over 11 bases. CDR1 and CDR2 from the germline V gene are LGHNA and YNFKEQ. The CDR3 totals 17 residues. The ends lost 1 base at V and 4 bases at J; junction bases unmatched: 8. As DNA, the CDR3 is TGTGCCAGCAGCCAAGGAGCCGGGACAGGGGGGTCCTATGGCTACACCTTC. Its translation is CASSQGAGTGGSYGYTF.

J is TRBJ2-1 and V is TRBV18; 9 bases fit TRBD1. The CDR3 has 15 residues. Germline V gives CDR1 KGHSH, CDR2 LQKENI. The trim removed 5 bases at V and 3 bases at J, leaving 5 bases unmatched. CDR3 sequence reads: CASSSGQGNYNEQFF. In DNA form, the CDR3 reads TGTGCCAGCTCATCGGGACAGGGCAACTACAATGAGCAGTTCTTC.

CDR3 nucleotide sequence: TGTGCCACCAATCGGGGGATGAACTATGGCTACACCTTC. Residues: CATNRGMNYGYTF. The chain combines TRBV15 with TRBJ1-2, with TRBD1 as a possible D gene (5 bases). V was clipped by 7 bases and J by 2 bases, with 11 bases between them. Germline V gene sequence: CDR1 LNHNV, CDR2 YYDKDF (reference sequence). This CDR3 is built from 13 residues.

This clone appeared once. In DNA form, the CDR3 reads TGCGCCAGCAGCTTTACCGCGTTCCCCGGGGAGGGCTACACCTTC. This translates into CASSFTAFPGEGYTF. The chain links TRBV5-1 to TRBJ1-2; D gene ambiguous. Trimming stripped 2 bases from V and 8 bases from J, with 19 bases between. From germline, CDR1 is SGHRS and CDR2 YFSETQ. The CDR3 runs 15 residues.

The chain links TRBV28 to TRBJ1-2; tentatively, D is TRBD1 (6 bases). The germline V and J ends were trimmed by 5 bases and 1 base, with 14 bases remaining between them. The CDR3 sequence is 15 residues long. CDR1 and CDR2 from the germline V gene are MDHEN and SYDVKM. This CDR3 is CASSPGQPNNYGYTF. Written as DNA, the CDR3 is TGTGCCAGCAGTCCCGGACAGCCAAATAACTATGGCTACACCTTC.

This sequence joins TRBV5-1 and TRBJ2-1, with 7 bases identical to TRBD2. The CDR3 has 14 amino acids. The germline gives CDR1 SGHRS, CDR2 YFSETQ. After removal of 0 bases from V and 9 bases from J, the junction contained 6 bases not matched to a gene. CDR3 DNA: TGCGCCAGCAGCTTGGAGGGAGGGCCAACTGAGCAGTTCTTC. This sequence encodes CASSLEGGPTEQFF.

This chain connects TRBV10-3 to TRBJ2-7; D is tentatively TRBD1 or TRBD2 (5 bases each). The germline gives CDR1 ENHRY, CDR2 SYGVKD. The CDR3 covers 16 residues. V was clipped by 2 bases and J by 2 bases, with 16 bases between them. The CDR3 nucleotides read TGTGCCATCAGTGAGACCGGGACCCTTAGACCCTACGAGCAGTACTTC. Translated, it gives CAISETGTLRPYEQYF.

In its sample, this clone was seen a few times. The chain carries TRBV5-1 and TRBJ2-1; TRBD1 matches at 7 bases. Germline V gene lookup returns CDR1 SGHRS and CDR2 YFSETQ. The CDR3 is 14 residues long. Germline trimming cut 0 bases from V and 9 bases from J; bases unmatched to any gene: 6. This CDR3 reads CASSLARQGSEQFF. In nucleotides, the CDR3 is TGCGCCAGCAGCTTGGCCAGACAGGGTAGTGAGCAGTTCTTC.

The chain recombines TRBV10-3 with TRBJ1-1, with 8 bases fitting TRBD1. V lost 6 bases and J lost 7; bases outside the gene matches: 13. The CDR3 length is 15 residues. CDR1 and CDR2 (germline): ENHRY, SYGVKD. CDR3 nucleotides: TGTGCCATCAGGGATAACAGGGGGGCGTGGGTTGAAGCTTTCTTT. Its translation: CAIRDNRGAWVEAFF.

The V call is TRBV10-3, the J call TRBJ1-5; D is possibly TRBD1 (6 bases). The V gene lost 0 bases and the J gene lost 3 bases, with 12 bases spanning the gap. The CDR3 is 16 amino acids. Germline CDR1 reads ENHRY; CDR2 reads SYGVKD. The CDR3 DNA sequence: TGTGCCATCAGTGAGTCGGTGGGGGCCCTCAATCAGCCCCAGCATTTT. Amino acids: CAISESVGALNQPQHF.

This chain joins TRBV4-3 and TRBJ1-4; TRBD1 matches 8 bases. The CDR3 length is 15 residues. The trim removed 5 bases at V and 2 bases at J, leaving 4 bases unmatched. Germline V gene sequence: CDR1 LGHNA, CDR2 YSLEER. This CDR3 reads CASSTNRGTNEKLFF. The DNA of the CDR3 is TGCGCCAGCAGCACCAACAGGGGGACTAATGAAAAACTGTTTTTT.

A single count supports this clone. Other nucleotide sequences from this sample produce the same CDR3. The chain uses TRBV5-1 and TRBJ1-1, with a tentative D call TRBD1 (5 bases). V was clipped by 1 base and J by 5 bases, with 6 bases between them. Germline V CDR1 and CDR2: SGHRS, YFSETQ. The CDR3 consists of 12 residues. CDR3: CASSLRGTEAFF. The CDR3 bases are TGCGCCAGCAGCTTGCGGGGGACTGAAGCTTTCTTT.

This clone was found once. The CDR3: CASSFIPGSGNTIYF. CDR3 DNA sequence: TGCGCCAGCAGCTTCATACCAGGGTCTGGAAACACCATATATTTT. The chain recombines TRBV5-1 with TRBJ1-3, with a possible D match to TRBD1 (5 bases). Germline V CDR1 and CDR2: SGHRS, YFSETQ. The CDR3 totals 15 residues. V was clipped by 2 bases and J by 1 base, with 10 bases between them.

This chain uses TRBV18 with TRBJ1-1; 7 nucleotides align to TRBD1. CDR1 KGHSH and CDR2 LQKENI come from the germline V gene. CDR3 size: 14 residues. The V gene end was trimmed by 5 bases and the J gene end by 0 bases; junction bases not matched to a gene: 3. In nucleotides, the CDR3 is TGTGCCAGCTCATTGGGACAGATGAACACTGAAGCTTTCTTT. It is translated as CASSLGQMNTEAFF.

The table lists this clone with a count of one. DNA of the CDR3: TGTGCCAGCAGCCACGATGGGGGACTGGGACAGCCCCAGCATTTT. Translated, it gives CASSHDGGLGQPQHF. The chain recombines TRBV3-1 (or the pseudogene TRBV3-2) with TRBJ1-5; D may be TRBD1 (5 bases). CDR3 length: 15 residues. Trimming stripped 3 bases from V and 7 bases from J, with 16 bases between. CDR1 and CDR2 (germline): LGHDT, YNNKEL (reference sequence).

This sequence joins TRBV18 and TRBJ1-1, with D unresolved. This CDR3 is 13 amino acids long. V was cut by 5 bases and J by 3 bases, with 10 bases left in between. CDR1 and CDR2 (germline): KGHSH, LQKENI. The CDR3 region is CASSLGWDTEAFF. The DNA for the CDR3 is TGTGCCAGCTCATTAGGGTGGGACACTGAAGCTTTCTTT.

This clone appeared a single time. CDR3 sequence: CASSLAVGAQETQYF. The CDR3 bases are TGTGCCAGCAGCTTAGCGGTAGGGGCCCAAGAGACCCAGTACTTC. The chain combines TRBV7-2 with TRBJ2-5, with D possibly matching TRBD1 (5 bases). CDR1 is SGHTA, CDR2 FQGNSA, per germline. This CDR3 is 15 amino acids long. V lost 0 bases to trimming and J lost 1 base, with 9 bases between them. Full variable domain (remainder filled in from reference TRBV7-2 and TRBJ2-5): GAGVSQSPSNKVTEKGKDVELRCDPISGHTALYWYRQSLGQGLEFLIYFQGNSAPDKSGLPSDRFSAERTGGSVSTLTIQRTQQEDSAVYLCASSLAVGAQETQYFGPGTRLLVL.

The chain is built from TRBV28 and TRBJ1-6; 7 bases line up with TRBD1. J lost 4 bases, V lost 6 bases, and 12 bases had no gene match. There are 17 residues in the CDR3. Germline CDR1 and CDR2: MDHEN and SYDVKM. CDR3 in amino acids: CASRTPGQLRYNSPLHF. The DNA of the CDR3 is TGTGCCAGCAGGACCCCGGGACAGCTAAGATATAATTCACCCCTCCACTTT.

The J gene is TRBJ1-2, the V gene TRBV19; D perhaps matches TRBD1 (5 bases). V lost 4 bases and J lost 0, with 12 bases in between. From germline, CDR1 is LNHDA and CDR2 SQIVND (reference sequence). CDR3 length: 15 residues. For the CDR3, the DNA is TGTGCCAGTAGTAGGGGGACTTACGCTAACTATGGCTACACCTTC. It translates to CASSRGTYANYGYTF.

V and J are TRBV24-1 and TRBJ2-7, with D perhaps TRBD1 (6 bases). Germline V gene data show CDR1 as KGHDR and CDR2 as SFDVKD. The CDR3 has 16 amino acids. Trimming removed 1 base from V and 9 bases from J, with 21 bases in between. This CDR3 reads CATSDLRGSPLIRQYF. For the CDR3, the DNA is TGTGCCACCAGTGATTTAAGGGGGAGCCCTTTGATTAGGCAGTACTTC.

The chain carries TRBV28 and TRBJ2-7, with D hard to call. Trimming left V 5 bases short and J 4 bases short, with 18 bases between. The germline CDR1 and CDR2 sequences are MDHEN and SYDVKM. This CDR3 is 15 amino acids long. The CDR3 DNA is TGTGCCAGCAGTAAAGGCCTCGCTAAACTATACGAGCAGTACTTC. It codes for CASSKGLAKLYEQYF.

The J gene is TRBJ2-7, the V gene TRBV3-1 (or the pseudogene TRBV3-2); D ambiguous. V dropped 4 bases and J dropped 6 bases, with 19 bases sitting between them. Germline V CDR1 and CDR2: LGHDT, YNNKEL (reference sequence). The CDR3 covers 15 residues. The CDR3 region is CASSRLVQKIGEQYF. Here the CDR3 DNA reads TGTGCCAGCAGCCGTTTGGTACAAAAGATCGGCGAGCAGTACTTC.

This clone was seen at least ten times. This chain joins TRBV15 and TRBJ2-3; 13 bases are shared with TRBD2. With 0 bases clipped from V and 6 bases from J, the junction kept 3 bases outside the gene matches. From germline, CDR1 is LNHNV and CDR2 YYDKDF (reference sequence). CDR3 length equals 16 residues. The DNA of the CDR3 is TGTGCCACCAGCAGAGATGGACTAGCGGGAGCGGATACGCAGTATTTT. It specifies CATSRDGLAGADTQYF. Complete variable domain (other parts from reference TRBV15 and TRBJ2-3): DAMVIQNPRYQVTQFGKPVTLSCSQTLNHNVMYWYQQKSSQAPKLLFHYYDKDFNNEADTPDNFQSRRPNTSFCFLDIRSPGLGDTAMYLCATSRDGLAGADTQYFGPGTRLTVL.

The chain is built from TRBV7-2 and TRBJ1-1; a possible D gene is TRBD1 (5 bases). The CDR3 contains 12 residues. The germline V gene has CDR1 SGHTA and CDR2 FQGNSA. V lost 3 bases and J lost 5, with 7 bases in between. CDR3 protein: CASSFGTTEAFF. The CDR3 nucleotides are TGTGCCAGCAGCTTCGGGACGACTGAAGCTTTCTTT.